The 8 T cell receptor beta chains in this list originate from one sample, sequenced in a study of early T cells in non-severe SARS-CoV-2 infection. In TCRdb, the 5' RACE reads were re-called with MiXCR into one record per CDR3 protein. The sample lists about 68,000 distinct CDR3 sequences; about a tenth were seen once. The sequenced sample consisted of whole blood. These TCRs come from an adult who was a healthcare worker with PCR-confirmed SARS-CoV-2 infection or an uninfected control (not recorded which).

This chain links TRBV12-3 or TRBV12-4 with TRBJ2-2; no firm D call. This CDR3 is built from 14 residues. Deletions cut 6 bases from V and 6 bases from J, with 14 bases between. The CDR3 loop reads CASSLRLLSGELFF. CDR3 in DNA: TGTGCCAGCAGCCTCCGACTTCTCTCCGGGGAGCTGTTTTTT.

The V gene is TRBV12-3 or TRBV12-4, the J gene TRBJ2-1; D is uncertain. This CDR3 is built from 13 residues. Deletions cut 0 bases from V and 5 bases from J, with 5 bases between. The CDR3, as DNA: TGTGCCAGCAGTTTAGCGCAGAACAATGAGCAGTTCTTC. This sequence encodes CASSLAQNNEQFF.

V and J are TRBV24-1 and TRBJ2-1; 9 nucleotides align to TRBD2. CDR1 and CDR2 (germline): KGHDR, SFDVKD. Losses at the gene ends were 2 bases for V and 2 bases for J; bases not matched to a gene: 6. CDR3 length: 17 amino acids. CDR3 bases: TGTGCCACCAGTGATTCTCGACTAGCGGACCCCTACAATGAGCAGTTCTTC. This codes for CATSDSRLADPYNEQFF.

This clonotype appeared many times. The chain recombines TRBV5-5 with TRBJ1-2; no reliable D call. The CDR3 is made up of 14 amino acids. Trimming stripped 0 bases from V and 4 bases from J, with 10 bases between. The germline CDR1 and CDR2 sequences are SGHKS and YYEKEE (reference sequence). CDR3 sequence: CASSLDFASYGYTF. CDR3 coding DNA: TGTGCCAGCAGCTTGGATTTTGCTTCCTATGGCTACACCTTC.

This clonotype was detected a few times. CDR3 protein: CASSLALASGANVLTF. DNA for the CDR3: TGTGCCAGCAGCTTAGCACTAGCGTCTGGGGCCAACGTCCTGACTTTC. The chain links TRBV7-9 to TRBJ2-6; TRBD2 agrees at 7 bases. CDR1 SEHNR and CDR2 FQNEAQ come from the germline V gene (reference sequence). J gave up 1 base and V 0 bases, and 0 bases lay outside the gene matches. The CDR3 contains 16 residues.

This clonotype has just a few counts. The chain couples TRBV6-1 to TRBJ1-5; D is uncertain. The CDR3 consists of 13 residues. Germline lookup yields CDR1 MNHNS and CDR2 SASEGT. Trimming took off 7 bases at V and 2 bases at J, with 9 bases between the two ends. The chain's CDR3 is CASTVWRNQPQHF. CDR3 in DNA: TGTGCCAGCACCGTATGGCGCAATCAGCCCCAGCATTTT.

At least ten counts were recorded for this clonotype. The rearrangement joins TRBV28 to TRBJ1-2, with a weak D call TRBD1 (5 bases). The length of the CDR3 is 13 residues. From germline, CDR1 is MDHEN and CDR2 SYDVKM. V gave up 2 bases and J gave up 6 bases, with 10 bases separating them. DNA of the CDR3: TGTGCCAGCAGTTTAAGAGGGGAAGATGGCTACACCTTC. Translating gives CASSLRGEDGYTF.

This clonotype appeared a few times. The CDR3 region is CSARTLSDEQFF. The CDR3 DNA sequence: TGCAGTGCAAGGACCCTTTCGGATGAGCAGTTCTTC. The V gene is TRBV20-1, the J gene TRBJ2-1; D is ambiguous. Trimming took 6 bases from V and 8 from J, leaving 14 bases between them. Per the germline V gene, CDR1 is DFQATT and CDR2 is SNEGSKA (reference sequence). The CDR3 length is 12 residues.